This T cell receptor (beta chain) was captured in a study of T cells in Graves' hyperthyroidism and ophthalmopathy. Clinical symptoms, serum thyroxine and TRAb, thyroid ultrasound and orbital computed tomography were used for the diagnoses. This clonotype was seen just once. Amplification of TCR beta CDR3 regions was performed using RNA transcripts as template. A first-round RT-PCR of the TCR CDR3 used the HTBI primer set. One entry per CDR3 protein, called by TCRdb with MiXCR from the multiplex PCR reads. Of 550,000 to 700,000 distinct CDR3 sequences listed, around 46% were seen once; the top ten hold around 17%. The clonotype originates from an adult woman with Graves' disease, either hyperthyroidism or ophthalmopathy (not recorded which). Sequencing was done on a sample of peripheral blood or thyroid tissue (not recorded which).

CDR3 residues: CASRPQYGYTF. The CDR3 coding sequence is TGTGCCAGCAGGCCGCAATATGGCTACACCTTC. This chain connects TRBV2 to TRBJ1-2; D is uncertain. The V gene lost 6 bases and the J gene lost 5 bases, with 7 bases spanning the gap. CDR3 length equals 11 residues. Germline loops: CDR1 SNHLY, CDR2 FYNNEI.